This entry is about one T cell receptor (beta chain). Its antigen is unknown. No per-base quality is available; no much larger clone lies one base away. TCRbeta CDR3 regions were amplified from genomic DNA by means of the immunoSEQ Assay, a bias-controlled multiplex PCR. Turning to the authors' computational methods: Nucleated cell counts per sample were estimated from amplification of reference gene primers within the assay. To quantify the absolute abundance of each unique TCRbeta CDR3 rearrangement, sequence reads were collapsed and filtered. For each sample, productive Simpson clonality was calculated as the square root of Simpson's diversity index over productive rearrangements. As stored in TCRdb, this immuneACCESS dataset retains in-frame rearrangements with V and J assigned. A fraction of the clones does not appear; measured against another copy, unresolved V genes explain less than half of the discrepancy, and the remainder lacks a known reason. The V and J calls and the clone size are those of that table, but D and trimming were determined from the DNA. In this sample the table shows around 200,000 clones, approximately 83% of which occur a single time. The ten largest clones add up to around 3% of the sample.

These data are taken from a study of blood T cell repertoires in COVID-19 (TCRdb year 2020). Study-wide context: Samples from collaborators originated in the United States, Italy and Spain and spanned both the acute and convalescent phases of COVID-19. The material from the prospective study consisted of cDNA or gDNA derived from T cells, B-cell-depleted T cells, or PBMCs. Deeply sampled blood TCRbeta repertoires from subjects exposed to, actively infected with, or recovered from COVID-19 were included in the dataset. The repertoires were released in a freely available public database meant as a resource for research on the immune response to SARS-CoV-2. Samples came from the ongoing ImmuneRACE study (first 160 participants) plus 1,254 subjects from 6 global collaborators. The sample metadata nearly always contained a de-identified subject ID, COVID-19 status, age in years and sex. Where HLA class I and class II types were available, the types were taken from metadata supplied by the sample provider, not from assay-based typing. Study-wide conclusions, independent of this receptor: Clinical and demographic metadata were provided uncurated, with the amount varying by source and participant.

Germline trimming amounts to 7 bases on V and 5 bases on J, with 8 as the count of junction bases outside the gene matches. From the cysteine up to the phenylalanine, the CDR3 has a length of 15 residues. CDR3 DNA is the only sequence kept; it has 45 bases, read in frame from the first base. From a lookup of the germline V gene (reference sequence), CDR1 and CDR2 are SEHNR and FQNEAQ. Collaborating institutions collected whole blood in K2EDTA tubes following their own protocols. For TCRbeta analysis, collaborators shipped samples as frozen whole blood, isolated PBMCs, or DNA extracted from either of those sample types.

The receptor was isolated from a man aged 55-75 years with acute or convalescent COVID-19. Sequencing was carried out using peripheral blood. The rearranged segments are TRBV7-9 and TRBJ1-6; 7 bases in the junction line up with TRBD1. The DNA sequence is TGTGCCAGCACCTTCGGGGACAGAGATAATTCACCCCTCCACTTT. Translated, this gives CASTFGDRDNSPLHF.